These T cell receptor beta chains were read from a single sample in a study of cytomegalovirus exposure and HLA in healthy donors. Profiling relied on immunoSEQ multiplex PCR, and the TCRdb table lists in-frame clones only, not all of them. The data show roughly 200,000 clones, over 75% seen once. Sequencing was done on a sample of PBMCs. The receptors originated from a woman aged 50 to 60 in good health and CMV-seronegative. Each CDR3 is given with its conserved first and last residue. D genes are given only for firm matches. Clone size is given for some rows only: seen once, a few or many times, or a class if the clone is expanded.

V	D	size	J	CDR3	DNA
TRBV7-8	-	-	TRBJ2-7	CATSAGGLSYEQYF	TGTGCCACCTCTGCTGGCGGGTTATCCTACGAGCAGTACTTC
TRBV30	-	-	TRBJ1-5	CAWSVSRGQPQHF	TGTGCCTGGAGTGTGAGCAGGGGCCAGCCCCAGCATTTT
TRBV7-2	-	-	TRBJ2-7	CASSPARDNLRYEQYF	TGTGCCAGCAGCCCCGCCCGGGACAACCTTCGCTACGAGCAGTACTTC
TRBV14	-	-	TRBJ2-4	CASSQGRFQNIQYF	TGTGCCAGCAGCCAAGGCAGGTTTCAAAACATTCAGTACTTC
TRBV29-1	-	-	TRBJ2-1	CSVETLPGVGNEQFF	TGCAGCGTTGAAACCCTCCCAGGGGTCGGAAATGAGCAGTTCTTC
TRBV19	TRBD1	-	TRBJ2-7	CASSIRGQGYEQYF	TGTGCCAGTAGTATTCGAGGACAGGGCTACGAGCAGTACTTC
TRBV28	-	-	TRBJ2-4	CASNRQKGGNIQYF	TGTGCCAGCAACCGTCAGAAAGGGGGAAACATTCAGTACTTC
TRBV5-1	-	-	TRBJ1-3	CASSLGASGNTIYF	TGCGCCAGCAGCTTGGGAGCCTCTGGAAACACCATATATTTT
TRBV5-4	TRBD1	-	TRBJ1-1	CASSSKDRPTEAFF	TGTGCCAGCAGCTCGAAGGACAGGCCCACTGAAGCTTTCTTT
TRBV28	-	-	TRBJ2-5	CASSSPGVQETQYF	TGTGCCAGCAGCAGCCCAGGTGTCCAAGAGACCCAGTACTTC
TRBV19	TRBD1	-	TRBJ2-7	CASSKGTDTYEQYF	TGTGCCAGTAGTAAAGGGACAGACACCTACGAGCAGTACTTC
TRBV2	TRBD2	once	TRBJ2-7	CASSEQGLKGEQYF	TGTGCCAGCAGTGAGCAGGGACTAAAAGGCGAGCAGTACTTC
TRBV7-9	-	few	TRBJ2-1	CASSSISGFGLYEQFF	TGTGCCAGCAGCTCAATATCGGGTTTTGGCTTGTATGAGCAGTTCTTC
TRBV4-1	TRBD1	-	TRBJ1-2	CASSQGEQGGYGYTF	TGCGCCAGCAGCCAAGGGGAACAGGGGGGCTATGGCTACACCTTC
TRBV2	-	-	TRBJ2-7	CASSRGASYEQYF	TGTGCCAGCAGTCGGGGGGCTAGCTACGAGCAGTACTTC
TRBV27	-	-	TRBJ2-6	CASTARLSPSGANVLTF	TGTGCCAGCACCGCCCGGTTGAGCCCCTCTGGGGCCAACGTCCTGACTTTC
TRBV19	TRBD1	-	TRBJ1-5	CASTRDRGLYSNQPQHF	TGTGCCAGTACTAGGGACAGGGGGCTTTATAGCAATCAGCCCCAGCATTTT
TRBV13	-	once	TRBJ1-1	CASSWAGNTEAFF	TGTGCCAGCAGCTGGGCGGGGAACACTGAAGCTTTCTTT